This TCR beta chain is from a study of PD-1 blockade in classical Hodgkin lymphoma. Germline V gives CDR1 SQVTM, CDR2 ANQGSEA. With 8 bases removed from V and 4 bases from J, the gap between germline ends came to 18 bases. The CDR3 consists of 14 residues. Autologous stem cell transplantation was followed by relapse in every patient, and brentuximab vedotin exposure varied. The best responses consisted of complete response, partial response or progressive disease. Assay used: immunoSEQ multiplex PCR; TCRdb lists only in-frame clones, some missing. Of about 30,000 clones in the sample, 70% to 75% were seen once.

The sample was peripheral blood mononuclear cells (PBMCs), taken before the second cycle of nivolumab. This receptor was identified in a human donor with classical Hodgkin lymphoma. The chain links TRBV29-1 to TRBJ2-1; D remains ambiguous. Here the CDR3 reads CSPRLTESYNEQFF. The CDR3 coding sequence is TGCAGCCCACGGCTAACGGAGTCTTACAATGAGCAGTTCTTC.